A single sample gave rise to the 17 T cell receptor beta chains below, sequenced in a study of post-analysis software for immune sequencing data. Study-wide results and caveats: Five or six TRBV segments appeared more often in patients than in controls, and TRBV5-6, TRBV5-1 and TRBV20-1 were among these.

Antigen specificity for these receptors is unknown. Researchers reported that TCR beta cDNA libraries carried unique molecular identifiers. TCRdb re-called the PCR reads with MiXCR, one entry per CDR3 protein. The table includes more than 450,000 distinct CDR3 sequences, around 44% detected once. Sequencing used blood. All receptors derive from a girl aged 5 to 17 with multiple sclerosis.

This clonotype came up a few times. The rearrangement joins TRBV6-5 to TRBJ2-6; D remains unclear. The V and J ends lost 7 bases and 4 bases respectively, with 8 bases between them. The CDR3 loop spans 13 amino acids. Germline CDR1 MNHEY, CDR2 SVGAGI. DNA of the CDR3: TGTGCCAGCAAGGGCCTAGGGGCCAACGTCCTGACTTTC. Translation: CASKGLGANVLTF.

CDR3 bases: TGCAGTGCTAGTGCCAGGGGGCAGTATTTTTCTAACTATGGCTACACCTTC. Its protein is CSASARGQYFSNYGYTF. The gene calls are TRBV20-1 and TRBJ1-2, with 8 bases matching TRBD1. The germline gives CDR1 DFQATT, CDR2 SNEGSKA (reference sequence). V shed 3 bases and J 0 bases; nucleotides not matched to a gene: 12. CDR3 size: 17 residues.

This clonotype was found a few times. The chain is built from TRBV4-1 and TRBJ2-1; D ambiguous. The V and J ends lost 0 bases and 13 bases respectively, with 16 bases between them. The CDR3 sequence is 14 residues long. Germline assignment: CDR1 MGHRA and CDR2 YSYEKL. CDR3 coding DNA: TGCGCCAGCAGCCAAGATCAATCCAGCCGGCAACAGTTCTTC. It is translated as CASSQDQSSRQQFF.

The chain carries TRBV12-3 or TRBV12-4 and TRBJ2-5; D gene ambiguous. The CDR3 runs 15 residues. The V and J ends lost 0 bases and 5 bases respectively, with 13 bases between them. DNA of the CDR3: TGTGCCAGCAGTTTAGCGCAGGACCGGCGGGAGACCCAGTACTTC. Protein: CASSLAQDRRETQYF.

The V and J genes are TRBV29-1 and TRBJ2-3; perhaps TRBD1 as D (6 bases). The V and J ends lost 8 bases and 2 bases respectively, with 14 bases between them. The V gene's germline CDR1 is SQVTM and CDR2 ANQGSEA. This CDR3 spans 13 amino acids. The CDR3, as DNA: TGCAGCTCACGGACAGTTATCACAGATACGCAGTATTTT. Amino acid sequence: CSSRTVITDTQYF.

The CDR3 DNA reads TGTGCCAGCAGCTTATTAGACCGTCGAGGCTACACCTTC. Its protein is CASSLLDRRGYTF. V is TRBV7-6 and J is TRBJ1-2; D ambiguous. The V end was cut by 2 bases, the J end by 8 bases, with 12 bases between. This CDR3 has 13 amino acids. The germline CDR1 and CDR2 sequences are SGHVS and FNYEAQ.

The CDR3 DNA follows: TGTGCCAGCTCACTACGACCGGGACACGGGTCCTACGAGCAGTACTTC. This gives the protein CASSLRPGHGSYEQYF. The chain couples TRBV18 to TRBJ2-4, with D tentatively TRBD1 (6 bases). The tail of the sequence fits TRBJ2-7 better, so the J call may be wrong. The germline V gene encodes CDR1 KGHSH and CDR2 LQKENI. CDR3 length: 16 amino acids.

The J gene is TRBJ1-1, the V gene TRBV11-2, with D possibly being TRBD1 (5 bases). V dropped 5 bases and J dropped 8 bases, with 12 bases sitting between them. Germline V lookup: CDR1 SGHAT, CDR2 FQNNGV. The CDR3 contains 12 residues. CDR3 nucleotides: TGTGCCAGCAGCATCCGTGGGGCGGAAGCTTTCTTT. It translates to CASSIRGAEAFF.

The chain carries TRBV10-3 and TRBJ1-1; D not certain. The germline V and J ends were trimmed by 3 bases and 2 bases, with 7 bases remaining between them. The CDR3 totals 13 residues. Germline CDR1 is ENHRY and CDR2 is SYGVKD. CDR3 sequence (DNA): TGTGCCATCAGTGAACAGCCTAACACTGAAGCTTTCTTT. It specifies CAISEQPNTEAFF.

The chain combines TRBV12-3 or TRBV12-4 with TRBJ1-5, with TRBD1 as a possible D gene (6 bases). The CDR3 length is 14 residues. Trimming took 7 bases from V and 4 from J, leaving 14 bases between them. The CDR3 spells CASNIQGLNQPQHF. The CDR3, as DNA: TGTGCCAGCAACATACAGGGTTTGAATCAGCCCCAGCATTTT.

The chain has TRBV12-3 or TRBV12-4 and TRBJ1-1; D is unclear. V was shortened by 5 bases and J by 1 base, with 2 bases between the two germline ends. The CDR3 loop spans 11 amino acids. CDR3 in amino acids: CASSRNTEAFF. CDR3 in DNA: TGTGCCAGCAGTCGGAACACTGAAGCTTTCTTT.

The chain recombines TRBV27 with TRBJ1-6, with no clear D. With 7 bases removed from V and 10 bases from J, the gap between germline ends came to 23 bases. Germline values: CDR1 MNHEY, CDR2 SMNVEV (reference sequence). The CDR3 contains 16 residues. The CDR3 DNA is TGTGCCAGCACTTCTCCCAGCCGGAGAAGGAGGTCACCCCTCCACTTT. This gives the protein CASTSPSRRRRSPLHF.

This clonotype was recorded once. The chain links TRBV6-1 to TRBJ2-1, with 12 nucleotides matching TRBD2. This CDR3 is 16 amino acids long. Germline lookup yields CDR1 MNHNS and CDR2 SASEGT. V trimming: 10 bases; J trimming: 4 bases; junction bases outside the gene matches: 11. The CDR3 sequence: CATGGELAGGYNEQFF. The CDR3 DNA sequence: TGTGCCACCGGGGGGGAGCTAGCGGGAGGGTACAATGAGCAGTTCTTC.

This chain joins TRBV20-1 and TRBJ1-1; D uncertain. Germline lookup yields CDR1 DFQATT and CDR2 SNEGSKA (reference sequence). The CDR3 is 13 residues long. The V end was cut by 0 bases, the J end by 0 bases, with 5 bases between. CDR3 sequence: CSARELLNTEAFF. The CDR3 nucleotides are TGCAGTGCTAGAGAACTCTTGAACACTGAAGCTTTCTTT.

This clonotype was detected only a few times. The chain combines TRBV12-3 or TRBV12-4 with TRBJ2-1; tentative D call: TRBD1 (6 bases). The CDR3 is made up of 12 amino acids. Trimming took 6 bases from V and 10 from J, leaving 13 bases between them. DNA for the CDR3: TGTGCCAGCAGGTACAGGGCACGGGAGCAGTTCTTC. It yields the protein CASRYRAREQFF.

The chain employs TRBV5-1 and TRBJ2-5, with 8 positions matching TRBD1. This CDR3 has 14 residues. Germline V gene data show CDR1 as SGHRS and CDR2 as YFSETQ. Trimming removed 1 base from V and 5 bases from J; junction bases left unmatched: 4. This CDR3 reads CASSLQGALETQYF. The CDR3 DNA reads TGCGCCAGCAGCTTGCAGGGGGCGCTTGAGACCCAGTACTTC.

In the case of this clonotype: Just one base apart from a much larger clone, this may be a read error. The gene calls are TRBV7-9 and TRBJ2-7; possibly TRBD2 for D (5 bases). Germline CDR1 is SEHNR and CDR2 is FQNEAQ (reference sequence). The CDR3 extends over 11 amino acids. Written as DNA, the CDR3 is TGTGCCAGCAGCTCCGACTACGAGCGGTACTTC. Translating gives CASSSDYERYF.